One sample yielded the 26 T cell receptor beta chains listed below, sequenced in a study of blood T cell repertoires in COVID-19. Measured with immunoSEQ multiplex PCR; TCRdb has only the in-frame clones, and not every one. The table has 300,000 to 350,000 clones, almost 90% seen once. Sequenced: PBMCs or T cells enriched from blood (not recorded which). Source of these receptors: a woman aged 18-29 years with acute COVID-19.

This rearrangement joins TRBV27 to TRBJ1-1; D remains ambiguous. This CDR3 contains 13 residues. Germline lookup yields CDR1 MNHEY and CDR2 SMNVEV (reference sequence). Trimming stripped 4 bases from V and 3 bases from J, with 9 bases between. The CDR3 DNA reads TGTGCCAGCAGTTCCCCCCCGGACACTGAAGCTTTCTTT. Amino acids: CASSSPPDTEAFF.

The chain employs TRBV25-1 and TRBJ1-2, with D unclear. The V gene lost 3 bases and the J gene lost 4 bases, with 12 bases spanning the gap. Germline-derived CDR1 and CDR2 are MGHDK and SYGVNS. The CDR3 runs 14 residues. The CDR3 loop is CASSDWRASYGYTF. As DNA, the CDR3 is TGTGCCAGCAGTGACTGGAGGGCATCCTATGGCTACACCTTC.

The gene calls are TRBV7-9 and TRBJ1-3; the D gene is possibly TRBD1 (5 bases). Germline lookup yields CDR1 SEHNR and CDR2 FQNEAQ (reference sequence). The CDR3 spans 13 residues. The V gene lost 1 base and the J gene lost 12 bases, with 13 bases spanning the gap. The CDR3 nucleotides read TGTGCCAGCAGCTTAGTTCGAGGCGGGGGCATATATTTT. Its translation: CASSLVRGGGIYF.

The rearrangement links TRBV28 to TRBJ1-5, with D tentatively TRBD1 (6 bases). Germline V lookup: CDR1 MDHEN, CDR2 SYDVKM. The CDR3 consists of 13 residues. The V and J ends lost 6 bases and 11 bases respectively, with 17 bases between them. Written as DNA, the CDR3 is TGTGCCAGCAGCGGGACACACGGTAAATCCCAGCATTTT. Its protein is CASSGTHGKSQHF. The full variable domain, with the rest looked up from reference TRBV28 and TRBJ1-5, is DVKVTQSSRYLVKRTGEKVFLECVQDMDHENMFWYRQDPGLGLRLIYFSYDVKMKEKGDIPEGYSVSREKKERFSLILESASTNQTSMYLCASSGTHGKSQHFGDGTRLSIL.

The V gene is TRBV27, the J gene TRBJ1-4, with TRBD1 identical over 8 bases. The CDR3 spans 15 residues. The V and J ends lost 2 bases and 8 bases, in that order; junction bases with no gene match: 7. Germline CDR1 reads MNHEY; CDR2 reads SMNVEV (reference sequence). In DNA, the CDR3 is TGTGCCAGCAGTTTAGTGAGGACAGGGAACGAAAAACTGTTTTTT. This encodes CASSLVRTGNEKLFF.

The gene calls are TRBV5-4 and TRBJ1-4, with D possibly matching TRBD1 (6 bases). Germline CDR1 is SGHNT and CDR2 is YYREEE (reference sequence). CDR3 length equals 15 residues. V lost 1 base to trimming and J lost 8 bases, with 15 bases between them. DNA for the CDR3: TGTGCCAGCAGCTTGAAGGGGGGGAAACGGGAAAAACTGTTTTTT. Translation: CASSLKGGKREKLFF.

The V and J genes are TRBV7-2 and TRBJ2-5; 7 nucleotides line up with TRBD1. This CDR3 has 18 residues. From germline, CDR1 is SGHTA and CDR2 FQGNSA. Trimming removed 5 bases from V and 7 bases from J; junction bases left unmatched: 22. For the CDR3, the DNA is TGTGCCAGCAGCCCGGGACAGTCCGCCGACTTACCCGTTGGGACCCAGTACTTC. It encodes CASSPGQSADLPVGTQYF.

V is TRBV5-1 and J is TRBJ1-1; no definite D call. Per germline, CDR1 SGHRS and CDR2 YFSETQ. The CDR3 extends over 15 amino acids. Trimming cost V 0 bases and J 1 base, with 10 bases left between them. The CDR3 sequence: CASSLVVSENTEAFF. In nucleotides, the CDR3 is TGCGCCAGCAGCTTGGTCGTATCAGAGAACACTGAAGCTTTCTTT.

V and J are TRBV24-1 and TRBJ2-5; TRBD2 agrees at 7 bases. The J segment lost 3 bases and the V segment lost 7 bases, leaving 1 base of the junction unmatched. The germline V gene encodes CDR1 KGHDR and CDR2 SFDVKD. This CDR3 is 12 amino acids long. Here the CDR3 DNA reads TGTGCCACCAGCGGGGGGAAAGAGACCCAGTACTTC. It translates to CATSGGKETQYF.

The chain combines TRBV19 with TRBJ1-2, with 7 bases fitting TRBD1. Per the germline V gene, CDR1 is LNHDA and CDR2 is SQIVND (reference sequence). V shed 5 bases, J shed 4 bases, and the junction held 7 bases outside the gene matches. This CDR3 region has 14 residues. The CDR3 DNA is TGTGCCAGTAGTCTTGGGCAGGGGGTCTATGGCTACACCTTC. It encodes CASSLGQGVYGYTF.

This clone was seen a few times. The chain recombines TRBV6-4 with TRBJ1-2, with D tentatively TRBD1 (6 bases). The V end was cut by 0 bases, the J end by 7 bases, with 12 bases between. Germline-derived CDR1 and CDR2 are MRHNA and SNTAGT. The CDR3 extends over 14 amino acids. The CDR3 is CASSDSAGARGYTF. In DNA, the CDR3 is TGTGCCAGCAGTGACTCTGCAGGGGCGCGTGGCTACACCTTC.

The CDR3 sequence is CASSPSGTGNQPQHF. As DNA, the CDR3 is TGTGCCAGCAGTCCCTCGGGGACAGGCAATCAGCCCCAGCATTTT. The chain uses TRBV6-6 and TRBJ1-5; 7 nucleotides match TRBD1. This CDR3 has 15 amino acids. V shed 5 bases and J 2 bases; nucleotides not matched to a gene: 6. The V gene's germline CDR1 is MNHNY and CDR2 SVGAGI (reference sequence).

This clone was seen only a few times. The chain recombines TRBV6-5 with TRBJ2-2; maybe TRBD1 (5 bases). V was clipped by 4 bases and J by 0 bases, with 12 bases between them. Germline V CDR1 and CDR2: MNHEY, SVGAGI. The CDR3 has 16 amino acids. In DNA form, the CDR3 reads TGTGCCAGCAGTTCGACCCCAGGGTCGAACACCGGGGAGCTGTTTTTT. Its protein product is CASSSTPGSNTGELFF.

The V gene is TRBV10-1, the J gene TRBJ2-7; 10 bases are shared with TRBD1. Trimming removed 6 bases from V and 4 bases from J; junction bases left unmatched: 15. Germline V CDR1 and CDR2: WNHNN, SYGVQD (reference sequence). This CDR3 contains 17 residues. This CDR3 is CASSPSGDRGVEYEQYF. Here the CDR3 DNA reads TGCGCCAGCAGCCCGAGCGGGGACAGGGGTGTGGAGTACGAGCAGTACTTC.

The chain links TRBV9 to TRBJ2-7; 7 nucleotides agree with TRBD1. Germline CDR1 and CDR2: SGDLS and YYNGEE. Losses at the gene ends were 1 base for V and 6 bases for J; bases not matched to a gene: 7. The CDR3 consists of 14 residues. The CDR3 loop reads CASSVHEGAGEQYF. Written as DNA, the CDR3 is TGTGCCAGCAGCGTACATGAGGGGGCAGGCGAGCAGTACTTC.

The chain recombines TRBV7-9 with TRBJ1-4, with 8 nucleotides matching TRBD1. Trimming took 4 bases from V and 8 from J; bases not matched to a gene: 6. Germline CDR1 is SEHNR and CDR2 is FQNEAQ (reference sequence). This CDR3 is 14 amino acids long. Here the CDR3 DNA reads TGTGCCAGCAGCTCTCGGACAGGGAAAGAAAAACTGTTTTTT. Encoded protein: CASSSRTGKEKLFF.

The table lists this clone with a few counts. This chain connects TRBV5-5 to TRBJ2-7; TRBD1 might be the D (6 bases). There are 13 residues in the CDR3. From germline, CDR1 is SGHKS and CDR2 YYEKEE (reference sequence). Deletions cut 4 bases from V and 0 bases from J, with 8 bases between. DNA for the CDR3: TGTGCCAGCAGCAACAGGGACTCCTACGAGCAGTACTTC. This codes for CASSNRDSYEQYF.

This chain joins TRBV24-1 and TRBJ2-2, with a tentative D call TRBD2 (6 bases). The CDR3 has 17 residues. With 4 bases removed from V and 0 bases from J, the gap between germline ends came to 14 bases. Per germline, CDR1 KGHDR and CDR2 SFDVKD. CDR3 loop: CATSDLGGSANTGELFF. Here the CDR3 DNA reads TGTGCCACCAGTGACCTGGGGGGATCCGCGAACACCGGGGAGCTGTTTTTT.

This chain links TRBV29-1 with TRBJ1-2; TRBD1 matches at 7 bases. Trimming cost V 6 bases and J 2 bases; bases outside gene matches: 6. The CDR3 covers 13 residues. Germline CDR1 SQVTM, CDR2 ANQGSEA. As DNA, the CDR3 is TGCAGCGTCCCGTCGACAGGGAACTATGGCTACACCTTC. The encoded protein is CSVPSTGNYGYTF.

This chain links TRBV2 with TRBJ2-3; 13 bases agree with TRBD2. J gave up 5 bases and V 3 bases, and 14 bases lay outside the gene matches. In germline, CDR1 is SNHLY, CDR2 FYNNEI. The CDR3 extends over 19 amino acids. The chain's CDR3 is CASSETSGRWDLGGDTQYF. CDR3 nucleotides: TGTGCCAGCAGTGAGACTAGCGGGAGGTGGGACTTGGGGGGAGATACGCAGTATTTT.

The chain employs TRBV10-3 and TRBJ1-2, with D possibly matching TRBD1 (5 bases). Germline V gene lookup returns CDR1 ENHRY and CDR2 SYGVKD. This CDR3 comprises 11 residues. Trimming pared 11 bases from V and 2 bases from J, leaving 9 bases between. This CDR3 is CAHQGNYGYTF. CDR3 DNA: TGTGCCCATCAGGGAAACTATGGCTACACCTTC.

The chain joins TRBV28 to TRBJ1-2; D not resolved. The CDR3 has 13 residues. V was pared by 2 bases and J by 4 bases, with 8 bases between. Germline V gene sequence: CDR1 MDHEN, CDR2 SYDVKM. The CDR3 DNA is TGTGCCAGCAGTTTACCCGACTTCTATGGCTACACCTTC. Encoded protein: CASSLPDFYGYTF.

The chain joins TRBV19 to TRBJ1-2, with 7 bases aligning to TRBD1. The CDR3 is 15 residues long. Per the germline V gene, CDR1 is LNHDA and CDR2 is SQIVND (reference sequence). Trimming at V came to 5 bases and at J to 2 bases, leaving 8 bases not matched to a gene. The CDR3 loop reads CASSPGTDSNYGYTF. The CDR3 DNA reads as TGTGCCAGTAGTCCGGGGACAGATTCGAACTATGGCTACACCTTC. Full variable domain (remainder filled in from reference TRBV19 and TRBJ1-2): DGGITQSPKYLFRKEGQNVTLSCEQNLNHDAMYWYRQDPGQGLRLIYYSQIVNDFQKGDIAEGYSVSREKKESFPLTVTSAQKNPTAFYLCASSPGTDSNYGYTFGSGTRLTVV.

The chain recombines TRBV9 with TRBJ2-1, with 9 bases matching TRBD2. The CDR3 loop spans 16 amino acids. Germline CDR1 and CDR2: SGDLS and YYNGEE. Trimming cost V 0 bases and J 8 bases; bases outside gene matches: 9. The CDR3 DNA reads TGTGCCAGCAGCGTAGCTTTCGCGGGAGGGAGTTATGAGCAGTTCTTC. Protein: CASSVAFAGGSYEQFF.

The V and J genes are TRBV28 and TRBJ2-1; D uncertain. With 2 bases removed from V and 4 bases from J, the gap between germline ends came to 9 bases. This CDR3 is built from 14 residues. Germline V gene lookup returns CDR1 MDHEN and CDR2 SYDVKM. The CDR3 loop reads CASSLPDFYNEQFF. For the CDR3, the DNA is TGTGCCAGCAGTTTACCCGACTTTTACAATGAGCAGTTCTTC. Supplemented by reference TRBV28 and TRBJ2-1, the full variable domain reads DVKVTQSSRYLVKRTGEKVFLECVQDMDHENMFWYRQDPGLGLRLIYFSYDVKMKEKGDIPEGYSVSREKKERFSLILESASTNQTSMYLCASSLPDFYNEQFFGPGTRLTVL.

The genes are TRBV28 and TRBJ1-4, with TRBD1 matching 8 bases. With V trimmed by 6 bases and J by 6 bases, 9 bases remained unmatched. The CDR3 sequence is 15 residues long. Germline V gives CDR1 MDHEN, CDR2 SYDVKM. The CDR3 DNA sequence: TGTGCCAGCAGCCCCCACACAGGGGGAGATGAAAAACTGTTTTTT. Protein sequence: CASSPHTGGDEKLFF.